This T cell receptor beta chain was identified during a study of T cells after yellow fever vaccination. Via MiXCR, TCRdb re-called the 5' RACE reads, giving one row per CDR3 protein. In the table there are roughly 260,000 distinct CDR3 sequences, over 10% of which are singletons. A few counts support this clonotype. This receptor was obtained from a man aged 30 to 39 who received the YFV17D yellow fever vaccine. Sequences were derived from CD4+ T cells sorted from PBMCs, sampled 45 days after the yellow fever booster vaccination.

The DNA of the CDR3 is TGTGCCAGCAGAAAAGCGGGGGAGACCCAGTACTTC. Translation: CASRKAGETQYF. The rearrangement joins TRBV6-5 to TRBJ2-5, with 7 bases that match TRBD2. Germline-derived CDR1 and CDR2 are MNHEY and SVGAGI. The CDR3 consists of 12 residues. V shed 6 bases, J shed 5 bases, and the junction held 3 bases outside the gene matches.